A selection of T cell receptor beta chains follows, all from one sample in a study of early T cells in non-severe SARS-CoV-2 infection. From the 5' RACE reads, TCRdb called clonotypes with MiXCR, one entry per CDR3 protein. The repertoire holds roughly 40,000 distinct CDR3 sequences, 6% to 6.5% seen once, with around 12% in the top ten. Sequencing was done on a sample of whole blood. These receptors were taken from an adult who was a healthcare worker with PCR-confirmed SARS-CoV-2 infection or an uninfected control (not recorded which). CDR3s include the opening cysteine and the closing phenylalanine or tryptophan. Each record gives: clone size, J gene, D gene, V gene, CDR3 DNA, CDR3 protein. A D gene is named only where the DNA matches it firmly. Clone size is stated in some rows and not others, as once, few, many or a class when expanded.

clone size: .
J gene: TRBJ2-7
D gene: .
V gene: TRBV18
CDR3 DNA: TGTGCCAGCTCACCGGCCAAACCCCACCTCTACGAGCAGTACTTC
CDR3 protein: CASSPAKPHLYEQYF

clone size: many
J gene: TRBJ1-2
D gene: TRBD1
V gene: TRBV7-2
CDR3 DNA: TGTGCCAGCAGCTCGGCCCTGGGACAGGGAGGCTACACCTTC
CDR3 protein: CASSSALGQGGYTF

clone size: few
J gene: TRBJ2-5
D gene: .
V gene: TRBV20-1
CDR3 DNA: TGCAGTGCTAGCGCGATACTGGAACCACAAGAGACCCAGTACTTC
CDR3 protein: CSASAILEPQETQYF

clone size: many
J gene: TRBJ1-5
D gene: .
V gene: TRBV6-6
CDR3 DNA: TGTGCCAGCAGTCTCCCAGGGTCCGGTCAGCCCCAGCATTTT
CDR3 protein: CASSLPGSGQPQHF

clone size: few
J gene: TRBJ2-3
D gene: .
V gene: TRBV10-3
CDR3 DNA: TGTGCCATCAGGGAGAAATCAGATACGCAGTATTTT
CDR3 protein: CAIREKSDTQYF

clone size: many
J gene: TRBJ1-1
D gene: .
V gene: TRBV12-5
CDR3 DNA: TGTGCTAGTGGTTTTGGGCAGGGGACTGAAGCTTTCTTT
CDR3 protein: CASGFGQGTEAFF

clone size: .
J gene: TRBJ2-2
D gene: .
V gene: TRBV10-2
CDR3 DNA: TGCACCAGCAGTGAGTGGGTAGGAGCCGGGGAGCTGTTTTTT
CDR3 protein: CTSSEWVGAGELFF

clone size: many
J gene: TRBJ2-1
D gene: TRBD1
V gene: TRBV5-4
CDR3 DNA: TGTGCCAGCAGCGAGGACAGGGTCGATGAGCAGTTCTTC
CDR3 protein: CASSEDRVDEQFF

clone size: many
J gene: TRBJ2-1
D gene: TRBD2
V gene: TRBV5-4
CDR3 DNA: TGTGCCAGCAGCAGCCGGGGGGCCTACAATGAGCAGTTCTTC
CDR3 protein: CASSSRGAYNEQFF

clone size: many
J gene: TRBJ1-1
D gene: .
V gene: TRBV5-6
CDR3 DNA: TGTGCCAGCAGCGTTGACTGGGTCAACACTGAAGCTTTCTTT
CDR3 protein: CASSVDWVNTEAFF

clone size: .
J gene: TRBJ1-2
D gene: TRBD1
V gene: TRBV5-4
CDR3 DNA: TGTGCCAGCAGCTGGCAGGGGGTCGAAGGCTACACCTTC
CDR3 protein: CASSWQGVEGYTF

clone size: many
J gene: TRBJ2-3
D gene: TRBD1
V gene: TRBV20-1
CDR3 DNA: TGCAGTGCTGACCCCGGGGACAGAAGCACAGATACGCAGTATTTT
CDR3 protein: CSADPGDRSTDTQYF

clone size: .
J gene: TRBJ1-2
D gene: .
V gene: TRBV5-6
CDR3 DNA: TGTGCCAGCATTCTGGGACTGGGGCCGTATGGCTACACCTTC
CDR3 protein: CASILGLGPYGYTF

clone size: many
J gene: TRBJ2-2
D gene: .
V gene: TRBV30
CDR3 DNA: TGTGCCTCCAAAGTTTGGGAATCGGGCACCGGGGAGCTGTTTTTT
CDR3 protein: CASKVWESGTGELFF

clone size: many
J gene: TRBJ1-1
D gene: .
V gene: TRBV7-2
CDR3 DNA: TGTGCCAGCAGCTCCCCTCGGAGGGGGGCTGGAAGGAACACTGAAGCTTTCTTT
CDR3 protein: CASSSPRRGAGRNTEAFF

clone size: .
J gene: TRBJ1-6
D gene: .
V gene: TRBV7-6
CDR3 DNA: TGTGCCAGCAGCCATCGGGACCCCTATAATTCACCCCTCCACTTT
CDR3 protein: CASSHRDPYNSPLHF

clone size: .
J gene: TRBJ2-7
D gene: TRBD1
V gene: TRBV6-6
CDR3 DNA: TGTGCCAGCAGCCCGGACAGGATCTCCTACGAGCAGTACTTC
CDR3 protein: CASSPDRISYEQYF

clone size: few
J gene: TRBJ1-2
D gene: .
V gene: TRBV7-8
CDR3 DNA: TGTGCCAGCAGCTTAGGGGGGACACCGGTCTATGGCTACACCTTC
CDR3 protein: CASSLGGTPVYGYTF

clone size: many
J gene: TRBJ2-7
D gene: .
V gene: TRBV30
CDR3 DNA: TGTGCCTGGAGCTTGGACGGCTCCTACGAGCAGTACTTC
CDR3 protein: CAWSLDGSYEQYF

clone size: many
J gene: TRBJ2-2
D gene: .
V gene: TRBV20-1
CDR3 DNA: TGCAGTGCTAACCCTAGAGGTCAACGAAAAACCACCGGGGAGCTGTTTTTT
CDR3 protein: CSANPRGQRKTTGELFF

clone size: .
J gene: TRBJ2-7
D gene: .
V gene: TRBV20-1
CDR3 DNA: TGCAGTGCTAGCGCTCCCGGGACTCTCAACTACGAGCAGTACTTC
CDR3 protein: CSASAPGTLNYEQYF

clone size: many
J gene: TRBJ2-5
D gene: TRBD2
V gene: TRBV11-2
CDR3 DNA: TGTGCCAGCAGCTTACAACTAGCGGGGGAAGAGACCCAGTACTTC
CDR3 protein: CASSLQLAGEETQYF

clone size: many
J gene: TRBJ1-2
D gene: .
V gene: TRBV12-5
CDR3 DNA: TGTGCTAGTGCCGTTACCGGGACAAGGGGCTACACCTTC
CDR3 protein: CASAVTGTRGYTF

clone size: .
J gene: TRBJ2-1
D gene: .
V gene: TRBV2
CDR3 DNA: TGTGCCAGCAGTGTGTATCAGGGCTGGGCGCATGAGCAGTTCTTC
CDR3 protein: CASSVYQGWAHEQFF

clone size: many
J gene: TRBJ2-3
D gene: .
V gene: TRBV18
CDR3 DNA: TGTGCCAGCTCACGGAACAGAGATACGCAGTATTTT
CDR3 protein: CASSRNRDTQYF

clone size: .
J gene: TRBJ2-5
D gene: .
V gene: TRBV29-1
CDR3 DNA: TGCAGCGTTGATCCGACCGGGTCACAAGAGACCCAGTACTTC
CDR3 protein: CSVDPTGSQETQYF

clone size: many
J gene: TRBJ1-5
D gene: TRBD1
V gene: TRBV19
CDR3 DNA: TGTGCCAGTAGTATAAACTACGGACAGGTTAGCAATCAGCCCCAGCATTTT
CDR3 protein: CASSINYGQVSNQPQHF

clone size: few
J gene: TRBJ1-2
D gene: .
V gene: TRBV29-1
CDR3 DNA: TGCAGCGTTGCTGGCTACACCTTC
CDR3 protein: CSVAGYTF

clone size: .
J gene: TRBJ2-3
D gene: .
V gene: TRBV29-1
CDR3 DNA: TGCAGCGTTGAAAAGGGGGGCAGGGTCACAGATACGCAGTATTTT
CDR3 protein: CSVEKGGRVTDTQYF

clone size: many
J gene: TRBJ2-3
D gene: TRBD2
V gene: TRBV18
CDR3 DNA: TGTGCCAGCTCACCCGCGGGGGTAAGCACAGATACGCAGTATTTT
CDR3 protein: CASSPAGVSTDTQYF

clone size: many
J gene: TRBJ2-3
D gene: .
V gene: TRBV19
CDR3 DNA: TGTGCCAGTAGAGGGATGGGGGGCGATATGCGGGATACGCAGTATTTT
CDR3 protein: CASRGMGGDMRDTQYF

clone size: many
J gene: TRBJ1-3
D gene: .
V gene: TRBV12-3/TRBV12-4
CDR3 DNA: TGTGCCAGCAGCCAAGGGGGCTCTGGAAACACCATATATTTT
CDR3 protein: CASSQGGSGNTIYF

clone size: few
J gene: TRBJ2-5
D gene: .
V gene: TRBV5-1
CDR3 DNA: TGCGCCAGCAGCTTTCAGGGCCCCCCCGGTGAGGAGACCCAGTACTTC
CDR3 protein: CASSFQGPPGEETQYF

clone size: few
J gene: TRBJ2-2
D gene: .
V gene: TRBV6-6
CDR3 DNA: TGTGCCAGCAGAGGGGGGGGCACCGGGGAGCTGTTTTTT
CDR3 protein: CASRGGGTGELFF

clone size: many
J gene: TRBJ2-6
D gene: .
V gene: TRBV5-1
CDR3 DNA: TGCGCCAGCAGCTTGGATGTCTCTGGGGCCAACGTCCTGACTTTC
CDR3 protein: CASSLDVSGANVLTF

clone size: .
J gene: TRBJ1-4
D gene: TRBD1
V gene: TRBV7-3
CDR3 DNA: TGTGCCAGCAGCCCGACCGGGACAGGAGATGAAAAACTGTTTTTT
CDR3 protein: CASSPTGTGDEKLFF

clone size: many
J gene: TRBJ2-3
D gene: .
V gene: TRBV10-1
CDR3 DNA: TGCGCCAGCAGTGAGTGGCCCGGCACAGATACGCAGTATTTT
CDR3 protein: CASSEWPGTDTQYF

clone size: few
J gene: TRBJ2-2
D gene: TRBD2
V gene: TRBV4-1
CDR3 DNA: TGCGCCAGCAGCCAACTTAGCGGGAACTGGAACACCGGGGAGCTGTTTTTT
CDR3 protein: CASSQLSGNWNTGELFF

clone size: many
J gene: TRBJ2-6
D gene: .
V gene: TRBV6-1
CDR3 DNA: TGTGCCAGCAGTGACAGGGTTGGAGGGGCCAACGTCCTGACTTTC
CDR3 protein: CASSDRVGGANVLTF

clone size: many
J gene: TRBJ2-1
D gene: .
V gene: TRBV27
CDR3 DNA: TGTGCCAGCCACCCTAGGGGGGGCGAGGATGAGCAGTTCTTC
CDR3 protein: CASHPRGGEDEQFF

clone size: few
J gene: TRBJ2-7
D gene: TRBD1
V gene: TRBV6-6
CDR3 DNA: TGTGCCAGCAGCAAGACAGGGGGGACCGAGCAGTACTTC
CDR3 protein: CASSKTGGTEQYF

clone size: many
J gene: TRBJ2-7
D gene: .
V gene: TRBV30
CDR3 DNA: TGTGCCTGGAGTGGACCCGGGGGATACGAGCAGTACTTC
CDR3 protein: CAWSGPGGYEQYF

clone size: .
J gene: TRBJ1-2
D gene: .
V gene: TRBV9
CDR3 DNA: TGTGCCAGCAGCGTTCAAGGGGACGACTATGGCTACACCTTC
CDR3 protein: CASSVQGDDYGYTF

clone size: .
J gene: TRBJ2-1
D gene: TRBD1
V gene: TRBV12-3/TRBV12-4
CDR3 DNA: TGTGCCAGCAGTTTGGTTAAAGTCACAGGGGGCGATGAGCAGTTCTTC
CDR3 protein: CASSLVKVTGGDEQFF

clone size: .
J gene: TRBJ2-5
D gene: .
V gene: TRBV9
CDR3 DNA: TGTGCCAGCAGCGTAGATCTCCAAGAGACCCAGTACTTC
CDR3 protein: CASSVDLQETQYF

clone size: .
J gene: TRBJ2-1
D gene: TRBD2
V gene: TRBV7-9
CDR3 DNA: TGTGCCAGCAGCTCCGCGGGGGGACACAATGAGCAGTTCTTC
CDR3 protein: CASSSAGGHNEQFF

clone size: .
J gene: TRBJ2-2
D gene: TRBD1
V gene: TRBV2
CDR3 DNA: TGTGCCGGGCGACAGGGGGCCAGCACCGGGGAGCTGTTTTTT
CDR3 protein: CAGRQGASTGELFF

clone size: many
J gene: TRBJ2-1
D gene: .
V gene: TRBV7-2
CDR3 DNA: TGTGCCAGCAGCTCTTCCGGGACCAATTACAATGAGCAGTTCTTC
CDR3 protein: CASSSSGTNYNEQFF

clone size: many
J gene: TRBJ1-5
D gene: .
V gene: TRBV4-1
CDR3 DNA: TGCGCCAGCAGCCAAGTTCCCCGGACAGCATATAGCAATCAGCCCCAGCATTTT
CDR3 protein: CASSQVPRTAYSNQPQHF

clone size: medium-sized
J gene: TRBJ2-3
D gene: TRBD2
V gene: TRBV6-5
CDR3 DNA: TGTGCCAGCAGCCCTTCAGGACTAGCGCACACAGATACGCAGTATTTT
CDR3 protein: CASSPSGLAHTDTQYF